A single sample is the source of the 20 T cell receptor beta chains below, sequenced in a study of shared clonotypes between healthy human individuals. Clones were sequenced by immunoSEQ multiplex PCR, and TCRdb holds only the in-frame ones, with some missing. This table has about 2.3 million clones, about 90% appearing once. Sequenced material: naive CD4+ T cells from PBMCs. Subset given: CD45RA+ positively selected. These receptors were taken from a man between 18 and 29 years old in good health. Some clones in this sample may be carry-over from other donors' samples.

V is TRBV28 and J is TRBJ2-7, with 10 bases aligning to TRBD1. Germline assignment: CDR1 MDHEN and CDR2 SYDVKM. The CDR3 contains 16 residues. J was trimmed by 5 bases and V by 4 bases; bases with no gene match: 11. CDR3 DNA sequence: TGTGCCAGCAGTTCGCCCGGGACAGGGGCGAGAAACGAGCAGTACTTC. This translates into CASSSPGTGARNEQYF.

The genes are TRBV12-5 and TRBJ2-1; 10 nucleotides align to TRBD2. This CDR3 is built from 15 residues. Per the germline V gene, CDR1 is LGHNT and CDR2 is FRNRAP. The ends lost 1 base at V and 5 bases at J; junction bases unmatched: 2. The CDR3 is CASGLGLAGNNEQFF. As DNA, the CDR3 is TGTGCTAGTGGTTTGGGACTAGCGGGTAACAATGAGCAGTTCTTC.

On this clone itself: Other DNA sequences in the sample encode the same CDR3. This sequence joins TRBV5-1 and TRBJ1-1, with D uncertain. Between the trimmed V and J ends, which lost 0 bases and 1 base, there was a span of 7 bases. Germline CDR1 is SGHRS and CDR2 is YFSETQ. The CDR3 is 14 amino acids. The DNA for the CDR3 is TGCGCCAGCAGCTTGGACAGCCAGAACACTGAAGCTTTCTTT. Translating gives CASSLDSQNTEAFF.

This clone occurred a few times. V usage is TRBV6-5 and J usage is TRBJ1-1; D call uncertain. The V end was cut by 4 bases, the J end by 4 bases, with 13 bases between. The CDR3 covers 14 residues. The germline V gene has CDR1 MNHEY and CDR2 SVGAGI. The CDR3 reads CASSSDSRSTEAFF. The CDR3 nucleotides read TGTGCCAGCAGTTCAGACTCCAGGTCCACTGAAGCTTTCTTT.

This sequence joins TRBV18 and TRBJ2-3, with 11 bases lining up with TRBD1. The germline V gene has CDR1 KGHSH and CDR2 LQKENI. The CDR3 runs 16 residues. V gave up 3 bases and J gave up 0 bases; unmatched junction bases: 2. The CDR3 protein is CASSPRTGGSTDTQYF. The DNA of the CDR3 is TGTGCCAGCTCACCGCGGACAGGGGGCAGCACAGATACGCAGTATTTT.

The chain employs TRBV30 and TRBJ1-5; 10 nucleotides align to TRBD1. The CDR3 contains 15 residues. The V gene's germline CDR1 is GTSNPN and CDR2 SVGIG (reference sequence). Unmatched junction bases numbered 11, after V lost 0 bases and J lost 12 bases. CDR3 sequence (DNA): TGTGCCTGGAGTGTACGGGGACAGGGGTACAACCGCCAGCATTTT. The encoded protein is CAWSVRGQGYNRQHF.

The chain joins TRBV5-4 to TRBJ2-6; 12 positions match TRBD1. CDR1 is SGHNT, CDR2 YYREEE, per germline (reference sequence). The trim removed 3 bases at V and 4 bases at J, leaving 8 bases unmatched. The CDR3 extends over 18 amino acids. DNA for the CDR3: TGTGCCAGCAGCTCGCCGGGACAGGGGGCAGCAGGGGCCAACGTCCTGACTTTC. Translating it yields CASSSPGQGAAGANVLTF.

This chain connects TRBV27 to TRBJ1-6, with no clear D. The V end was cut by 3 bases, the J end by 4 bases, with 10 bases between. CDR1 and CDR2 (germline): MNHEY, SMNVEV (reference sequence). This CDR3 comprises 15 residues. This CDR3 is CASSLGYDYNSPLHF. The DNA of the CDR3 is TGTGCCAGCAGTTTGGGGTATGATTATAATTCACCCCTCCACTTT.

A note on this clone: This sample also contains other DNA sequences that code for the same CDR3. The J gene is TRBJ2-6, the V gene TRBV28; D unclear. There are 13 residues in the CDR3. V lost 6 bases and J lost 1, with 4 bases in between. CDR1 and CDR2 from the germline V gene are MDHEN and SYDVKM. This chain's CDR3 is CASRPSGANVLTF. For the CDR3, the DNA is TGTGCCAGCAGACCGTCTGGGGCCAACGTCCTGACTTTC. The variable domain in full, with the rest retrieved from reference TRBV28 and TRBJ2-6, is DVKVTQSSRYLVKRTGEKVFLECVQDMDHENMFWYRQDPGLGLRLIYFSYDVKMKEKGDIPEGYSVSREKKERFSLILESASTNQTSMYLCASRPSGANVLTFGAGSRLTVL.

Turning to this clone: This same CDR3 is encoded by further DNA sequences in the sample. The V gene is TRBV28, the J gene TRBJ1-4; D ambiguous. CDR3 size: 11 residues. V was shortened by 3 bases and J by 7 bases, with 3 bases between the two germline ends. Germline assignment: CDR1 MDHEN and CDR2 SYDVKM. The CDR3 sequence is CASSFGEKLFF. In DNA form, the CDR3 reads TGTGCCAGCAGTTTTGGTGAAAAACTGTTTTTT.

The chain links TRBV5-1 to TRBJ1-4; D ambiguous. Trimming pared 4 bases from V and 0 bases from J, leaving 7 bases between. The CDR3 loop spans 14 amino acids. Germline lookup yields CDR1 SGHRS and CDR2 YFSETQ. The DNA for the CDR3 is TGCGCCAGCAGCGAGGGTGCAACTAATGAAAAACTGTTTTTT. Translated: CASSEGATNEKLFF.

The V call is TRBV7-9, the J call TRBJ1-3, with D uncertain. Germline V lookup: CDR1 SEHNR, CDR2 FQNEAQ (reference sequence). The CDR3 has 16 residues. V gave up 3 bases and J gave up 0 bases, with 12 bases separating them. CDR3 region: CASSLPPGVSGNTIYF. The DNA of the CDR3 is TGTGCCAGCAGCTTGCCTCCGGGAGTCTCTGGAAACACCATATATTTT. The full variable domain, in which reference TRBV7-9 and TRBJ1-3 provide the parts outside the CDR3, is DTGVSQNPRHKITKRGQNVTFRCDPISEHNRLYWYRQTLGQGPEFLTYFQNEAQLEKSRLLSDRFSAERPKGSFSTLEIQRTEQGDSAMYLCASSLPPGVSGNTIYFGEGSWLTVV.

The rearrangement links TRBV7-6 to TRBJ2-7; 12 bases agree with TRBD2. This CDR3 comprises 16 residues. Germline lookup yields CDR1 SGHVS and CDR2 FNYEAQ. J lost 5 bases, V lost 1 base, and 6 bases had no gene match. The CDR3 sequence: CASSLGLAGGQDEQYF. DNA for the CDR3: TGTGCCAGCAGCTTAGGGCTAGCGGGAGGGCAAGACGAGCAGTACTTC.

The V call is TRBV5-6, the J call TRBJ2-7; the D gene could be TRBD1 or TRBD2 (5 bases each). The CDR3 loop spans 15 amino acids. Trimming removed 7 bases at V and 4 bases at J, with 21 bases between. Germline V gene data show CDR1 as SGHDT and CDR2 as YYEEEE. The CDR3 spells CASSGGIVRAYEQYF. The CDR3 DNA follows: TGTGCCAGCTCCGGAGGTATAGTCAGGGCTTACGAGCAGTACTTC. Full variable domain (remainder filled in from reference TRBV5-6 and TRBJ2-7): DAGVTQSPTHLIKTRGQQVTLRCSPKSGHDTVSWYQQALGQGPQFIFQYYEEEERQRGNFPDRFSGHQFPNYSSELNVNALLLGDSALYLCASSGGIVRAYEQYFGPGTRLTVT.

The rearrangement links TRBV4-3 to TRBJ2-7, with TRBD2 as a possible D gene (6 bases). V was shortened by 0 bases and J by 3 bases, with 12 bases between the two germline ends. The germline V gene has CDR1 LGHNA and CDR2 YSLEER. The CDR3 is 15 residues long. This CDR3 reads CASSQDKDYNYEQYF. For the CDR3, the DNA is TGCGCCAGCAGCCAAGATAAGGACTACAACTACGAGCAGTACTTC.

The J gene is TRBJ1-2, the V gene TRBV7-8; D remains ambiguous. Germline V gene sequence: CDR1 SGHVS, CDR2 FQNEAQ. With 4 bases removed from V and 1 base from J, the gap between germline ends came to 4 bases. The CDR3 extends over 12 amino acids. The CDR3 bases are TGTGCCAGCAGCTGGGTTAACTATGGCTACACCTTC. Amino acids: CASSWVNYGYTF. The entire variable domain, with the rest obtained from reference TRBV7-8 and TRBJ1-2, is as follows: GAGVSQSPRYKVAKRGQDVALRCDPISGHVSLFWYQQALGQGPEFLTYFQNEAQLDKSGLPSDRFFAERPEGSVSTLKIQRTQQEDSAVYLCASSWVNYGYTFGSGTRLTVV.

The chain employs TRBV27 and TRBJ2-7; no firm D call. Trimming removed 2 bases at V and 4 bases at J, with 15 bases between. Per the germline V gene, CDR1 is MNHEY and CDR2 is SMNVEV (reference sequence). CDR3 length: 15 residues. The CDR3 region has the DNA TGTGCCAGCAGTTTAGTGACCGGCTCAAAGTACGAGCAGTACTTC. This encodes CASSLVTGSKYEQYF.

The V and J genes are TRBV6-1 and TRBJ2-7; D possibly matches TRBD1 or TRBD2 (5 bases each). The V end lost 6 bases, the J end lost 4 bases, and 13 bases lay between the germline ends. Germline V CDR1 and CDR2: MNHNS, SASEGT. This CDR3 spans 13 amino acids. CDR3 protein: CASSYEWGYEQYF. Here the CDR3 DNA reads TGTGCCAGCAGCTACGAGTGGGGGTACGAGCAGTACTTC.

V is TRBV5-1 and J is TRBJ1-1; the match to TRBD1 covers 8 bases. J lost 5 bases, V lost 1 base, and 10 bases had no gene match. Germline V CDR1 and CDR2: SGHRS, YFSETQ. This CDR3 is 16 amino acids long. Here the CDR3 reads CASSLNGQGSRTEAFF. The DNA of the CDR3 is TGCGCCAGCAGCTTGAATGGACAGGGCTCGAGGACTGAAGCTTTCTTT.

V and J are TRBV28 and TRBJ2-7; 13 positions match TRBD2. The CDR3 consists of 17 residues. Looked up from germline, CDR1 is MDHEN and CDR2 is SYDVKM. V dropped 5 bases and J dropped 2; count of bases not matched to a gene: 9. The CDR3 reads CASSLRTSGSPPYEQYF. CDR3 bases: TGTGCCAGCAGTCTCCGGACTAGCGGGAGCCCTCCCTACGAGCAGTACTTC.